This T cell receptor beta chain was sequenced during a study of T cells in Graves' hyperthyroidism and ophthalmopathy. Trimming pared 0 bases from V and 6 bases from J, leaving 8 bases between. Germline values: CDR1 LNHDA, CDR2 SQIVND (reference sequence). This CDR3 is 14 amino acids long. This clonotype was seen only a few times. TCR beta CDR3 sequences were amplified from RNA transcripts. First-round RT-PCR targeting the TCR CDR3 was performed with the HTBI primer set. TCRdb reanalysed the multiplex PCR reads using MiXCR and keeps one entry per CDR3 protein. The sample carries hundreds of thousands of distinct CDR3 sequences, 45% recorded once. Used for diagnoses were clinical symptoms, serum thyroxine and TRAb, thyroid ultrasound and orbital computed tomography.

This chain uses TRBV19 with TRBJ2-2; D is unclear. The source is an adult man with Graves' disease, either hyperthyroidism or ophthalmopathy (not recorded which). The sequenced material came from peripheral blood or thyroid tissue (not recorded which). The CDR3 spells CASSIDPSAGELFF. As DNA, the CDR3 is TGTGCCAGTAGTATAGACCCCTCCGCCGGGGAGCTGTTTTTT.